This T cell receptor (beta chain) was sequenced for a study of OX40 agonist ivuxolimab in advanced cancers. Study-level information: Six ivuxolimab dose levels, 0.01 to 10 mg/kg, were given intravenously every 2 weeks. Study-wide points: Some nonresponders likewise displayed low normalized T-cell clonal expansion. Dose levels from 0.1 to 3.0 mg/kg saw CD4+ and CD8+ blood T cells expand clonally by week 6.

Generated by immunoSEQ multiplex PCR, the TCRdb table keeps only in-frame clones and is missing some. This table holds some 50,000 clones, 75% to 80% found once. With respect to this clone: Its antigen is currently unknown.

CDR1 and CDR2 (germline): GTSNPN, SVGIG (reference sequence). Trimming took off 4 bases at V and 13 bases at J, with 13 bases between the two ends. CDR3 length: 10 amino acids. Patients with autoimmune history or systemic immunosuppression were excluded. The material was CD4+ or CD8+ T cells sorted from blood, obtained in a trial of the OX40 agonist ivuxolimab. The source of this sequence is an adult with an advanced solid tumor such as melanoma, head and neck, liver or kidney cancer. The V and J genes are TRBV30 and TRBJ1-2; D unresolved. CDR3 DNA sequence: TGTGCCTGGATCGCCCGCGCGGCCACCTTC. Translation: CAWIARAATF.